The T cell receptor beta chain described here comes from a study of blood T cell repertoires in COVID-19. Only in-frame clones appear in the TCRdb table, and some are missing; sequencing was by immunoSEQ multiplex PCR. The sample includes around 200,000 clones, approximately 85% of them seen just once. The CDR3 contains 14 residues. The V end lost 7 bases, the J end lost 4 bases, and 17 bases lay between the germline ends. The germline gives CDR1 SNHLY, CDR2 FYNNEI. The source is a man in his forties who had recovered from COVID-19. The V call is TRBV2, the J call TRBJ2-7, with D possibly TRBD1 on 6 matching bases. Material: PBMCs or T cells enriched from blood (not recorded which). The DNA for the CDR3 is TGTGCCAGCACCACCGGACAGTCCTCTTACGAGCAGTACTTC. Its translation is CASTTGQSSYEQYF.